The 14 T cell receptor beta chains reported below all come from one sample, sequenced in a study of T cell responses to AZD1222 COVID-19 vaccine. The protocol was immunoSEQ multiplex PCR, while the TCRdb copy is restricted to in-frame clones and leaves out a portion. This sample has roughly 180,000 clones, with roughly 92% found just once. Sequenced material: peripheral blood, taken 28 days after the second AZD1222 dose. These receptors were collected from an adult who received the AZD1222 COVID-19 vaccine.

A word on this clone: This sample also contains other DNA sequences that code for the same CDR3. This sequence joins TRBV29-1 and TRBJ1-2; D call uncertain. The CDR3 runs 11 residues. Per the germline V gene, CDR1 is SQVTM and CDR2 is ANQGSEA. The V end was cut by 3 bases, the J end by 5 bases, with 7 bases between. The CDR3 protein is CSVERGYGYTF. The DNA for the CDR3 is TGCAGCGTTGAGCGTGGATATGGCTACACCTTC.

V and J are TRBV19 and TRBJ1-5, with a possible D match to TRBD1 (6 bases). This CDR3 is built from 14 residues. Trimming left V 3 bases short and J 6 bases short, with 12 bases between. From germline, CDR1 is LNHDA and CDR2 SQIVND (reference sequence). CDR3 loop: CASSMGWGPQPQHF. CDR3 sequence (DNA): TGTGCCAGTAGTATGGGTTGGGGGCCTCAGCCCCAGCATTTT. Full variable domain (remainder filled in from reference TRBV19 and TRBJ1-5): DGGITQSPKYLFRKEGQNVTLSCEQNLNHDAMYWYRQDPGQGLRLIYYSQIVNDFQKGDIAEGYSVSREKKESFPLTVTSAQKNPTAFYLCASSMGWGPQPQHFGDGTRLSIL.

In DNA form, the CDR3 reads TGTGCCAGCAGCTTGGATCCGGCGTACCTCAAGGATTCCCAGCATTTT. Translation gives CASSLDPAYLKDSQHF. The J gene is TRBJ1-5, the V gene TRBV5-5; D remains unclear. The CDR3 is 16 residues long. Trimming shortened V by 0 bases and J by 11 bases, and 21 bases separated the two germline ends. Germline CDR1 SGHKS, CDR2 YYEKEE (reference sequence).

The chain combines TRBV28 with TRBJ1-2, with TRBD1 matching 8 bases. The CDR3 spans 18 residues. Germline V gene sequence: CDR1 MDHEN, CDR2 SYDVKM. V was clipped by 1 base and J by 0 bases; unmatched bases: 10. The CDR3 loop is CASSLLVQGDLANYGYTF. The DNA for the CDR3 is TGTGCCAGCAGTTTATTGGTACAGGGGGATCTAGCTAACTATGGCTACACCTTC.

The CDR3 DNA follows: TGTGCCAGCAGTTTCCAGGGAGATCAGCCCCAGCATTTT. This gives the protein CASSFQGDQPQHF. The chain links TRBV27 to TRBJ1-5; tentatively, D is TRBD1 (5 bases). CDR1 and CDR2 (germline): MNHEY, SMNVEV (reference sequence). V was pared by 3 bases and J by 5 bases, with 8 bases between. CDR3 length: 13 amino acids.

V gene TRBV4-1 combines with J gene TRBJ1-6, with TRBD1 identical over 7 bases. The length of the CDR3 is 17 residues. Germline CDR1 and CDR2: MGHRA and YSYEKL. Unmatched junction bases numbered 12, after V lost 1 base and J lost 9 bases. For the CDR3, the DNA is TGCGCCAGCAGCCAAGTAGTAGGGGGCGTTCTGGGTTCACCCCTCCACTTT. This translates into CASSQVVGGVLGSPLHF.

In DNA form, the CDR3 reads TGTGCCAGCAGTGTCCTGGTTAGGACTGAAGCTTTCTTT. Its translation: CASSVLVRTEAFF. The chain is built from TRBV2 and TRBJ1-1, with D hard to call. This CDR3 has 13 amino acids. In germline, CDR1 is SNHLY, CDR2 FYNNEI. The germline V and J ends were trimmed by 4 bases and 5 bases, with 11 bases remaining between them.

The rearrangement uses TRBV11-3 and TRBJ2-1, with D hard to call. The germline V gene has CDR1 SGHNT and CDR2 YENEEA. This CDR3 has 14 amino acids. The V and J ends lost 1 base and 9 bases respectively, with 13 bases between them. Written as DNA, the CDR3 is TGTGCCAGCAGCTTAGCCTTAACTATTCGTGAGCAGTTCTTC. Translated: CASSLALTIREQFF.

The chain recombines TRBV14 with TRBJ1-4; no reliable D call. Germline CDR1 and CDR2: SGHDN and FVKESK. V lost 3 bases and J 6 bases, leaving 11 bases between the germline ends. The CDR3 is 14 amino acids. The CDR3 nucleotides read TGTGCCAGCAGCCAGTTCGGGTCACATGAAAAACTGTTTTTT. The encoded protein is CASSQFGSHEKLFF.

The chain joins TRBV10-2 to TRBJ2-3; D may be TRBD2 (6 bases). The CDR3 spans 16 residues. Germline loops: CDR1 WSHSY, CDR2 SAAADI. Deletions cut 6 bases from V and 4 bases from J, with 20 bases between. The CDR3: CASRIAVGIVADTQYF. The CDR3 bases are TGCGCCAGCAGAATAGCGGTAGGCATAGTGGCAGATACGCAGTATTTT.

V gene TRBV5-1 combines with J gene TRBJ1-2; no clear D. The CDR3 is 14 residues long. V dropped 0 bases and J dropped 7 bases, with 13 bases sitting between them. Per the germline V gene, CDR1 is SGHRS and CDR2 is YFSETQ. Here the CDR3 DNA reads TGCGCCAGCAGCTTGGGTCAGCCCAGCGGTGGCTACACCTTC. Translation: CASSLGQPSGGYTF.

This clone was seen a single time. The chain uses TRBV7-9 and TRBJ2-2, with a possible D match to TRBD1 (5 bases). Trimming shortened V by 5 bases and J by 0 bases, and 13 bases separated the two germline ends. Germline-derived CDR1 and CDR2 are SEHNR and FQNEAQ (reference sequence). CDR3 length: 16 amino acids. The CDR3 DNA sequence: TGTGCCAGCAGCCCTGACAGTCCCGCGAACACCGGGGAGCTGTTTTTT. It codes for CASSPDSPANTGELFF.

CDR3 loop: CASSYVQGTSGEAFF. CDR3 coding DNA: TGTGCCAGCAGTTATGTTCAGGGGACTTCAGGTGAAGCTTTCTTT. The chain couples TRBV6-5 to TRBJ1-1, with a tentative D call TRBD1 (6 bases). The CDR3 is made up of 15 amino acids. The germline V and J ends were trimmed by 3 bases and 7 bases, with 18 bases remaining between them. Per germline, CDR1 MNHEY and CDR2 SVGAGI.

The chain is built from TRBV7-8 and TRBJ1-1; D not resolved. CDR1 and CDR2 (germline): SGHVS, FQNEAQ. The CDR3 is 11 residues long. The V end was cut by 6 bases, the J end by 8 bases, with 10 bases between. The CDR3 region has the DNA TGTGCCAGCAGTCTCGGCGGGGAAGCTTTCTTT. It translates to CASSLGGEAFF.